The 7 T cell receptor beta chains below come from one sample, sequenced in a study of neurological immune-mediated disorders (dated by TCRdb to 2018 to 2020). Libraries were built with 5' RACE. Sequencing used an Illumina HiSeq 2500. Starting from the raw public reads, TCRdb applied fastp trimming at Q25, assembled clones with MiXCR and retained in-frame beta chains. Each CDR3 protein appears once, grouped with its most common genes and DNA. Across this sample there are 25,000 to 35,000 distinct CDR3 sequences, with around a fifth seen only once. Clones ranked in the top ten supply 16% of the sample. Sequencing input: PBMCs. The receptor source for this set is a woman aged 60-70 years in good health.

This clonotype was counted a single time. The chain recombines TRBV7-7 with TRBJ2-2; no clear D gene. Between the trimmed V and J ends, which lost 0 bases and 1 base, there was a span of 3 bases. CDR3 length equals 14 residues. In germline, CDR1 is SSHAT, CDR2 FNYEAQ (reference sequence). DNA for the CDR3: TGTGCCAGCAGCTTAGCCCTGAACACCGGGGAGCTGTTTTTT. Translating gives CASSLALNTGELFF.

This clonotype was picked up many times. The chain uses TRBV20-1 and TRBJ2-3; 7 bases line up with TRBD2. The CDR3 sequence is 14 residues long. Per germline, CDR1 DFQATT and CDR2 SNEGSKA (reference sequence). After removal of 6 bases from V and 2 bases from J, the junction contained 8 bases not matched to a gene. The CDR3 loop reads CSALRAGPTDTQYF. The CDR3 DNA sequence: TGCAGTGCCCTCCGAGCGGGGCCCACAGATACGCAGTATTTT.

In its sample, this clonotype was seen a few times. The CDR3 bases are TGTGCCAGCAGCTTAAGAGGGGGCGATTCAATGCGGGGAGTAATGAATGAGCAGTTCTTC. This translates into CASSLRGGDSMRGVMNEQFF. V usage is TRBV7-2 and J usage is TRBJ2-1; D is perhaps TRBD1 (7 bases). V was shortened by 2 bases and J by 7 bases, with 30 bases between the two germline ends. The CDR3 has 20 amino acids. Germline V gene sequence: CDR1 SGHTA, CDR2 FQGNSA.

This clonotype was counted ten times or more. The chain links TRBV5-1 to TRBJ2-5, with D maybe TRBD2 (6 bases). Deletions cut 7 bases from V and 5 bases from J, with 15 bases between. The CDR3 sequence is 13 residues long. Germline lookup yields CDR1 SGHRS and CDR2 YFSETQ. The CDR3 bases are TGCGCCAGCGGGACTTACAAAGGGGAGACCCAGTACTTC. Protein: CASGTYKGETQYF.

The chain is built from TRBV7-9 and TRBJ1-1; unclear D gene. The CDR3 consists of 14 residues. The V end was cut by 1 base, the J end by 0 bases, with 6 bases between. CDR1 and CDR2 (germline): SEHNR, FQNEAQ (reference sequence). The chain's CDR3 is CASSLGVMNTEAFF. The CDR3 coding sequence is TGTGCCAGCAGCTTAGGAGTTATGAACACTGAAGCTTTCTTT.

This clonotype has at least ten counts. This chain joins TRBV7-2 and TRBJ1-5; 8 positions agree with TRBD1. CDR3 length: 18 amino acids. Germline CDR1 SGHTA, CDR2 FQGNSA. Trimming took 5 bases from V and 3 from J; bases not matched to a gene: 15. The CDR3 reads CASSPGDLVRGLNQPQHF. As DNA, the CDR3 is TGTGCCAGCAGCCCAGGGGATTTGGTCAGGGGGCTCAATCAGCCCCAGCATTTT. Full variable domain (outside the CDR3, taken from reference TRBV7-2 and TRBJ1-5): GAGVSQSPSNKVTEKGKDVELRCDPISGHTALYWYRQSLGQGLEFLIYFQGNSAPDKSGLPSDRFSAERTGGSVSTLTIQRTQQEDSAVYLCASSPGDLVRGLNQPQHFGDGTRLSIL.

This chain links TRBV5-1 with TRBJ1-5; 8 nucleotides agree with TRBD1. V lost 4 bases to trimming and J lost 7 bases; unmatched junction nucleotides: 7. The CDR3 loop spans 14 amino acids. Germline CDR1 and CDR2: SGHRS and YFSETQ. The CDR3 nucleotides are TGCGCCAGCAGCCAGACAGGGGCGGACCAGCCCCAGCATTTT. Translation: CASSQTGADQPQHF. Combining the CDR3 with reference TRBV5-1 and TRBJ1-5 gives the whole variable domain KAGVTQTPRYLIKTRGQQVTLSCSPISGHRSVSWYQQTPGQGLQFLFEYFSETQRNKGNFPGRFSGRQFSNSRSEMNVSTLELGDSALYLCASSQTGADQPQHFGDGTRLSIL.